This T cell receptor beta chain emerged from a study of control samples from healthy donors and cancer patients. Profiling relied on immunoSEQ multiplex PCR, and the TCRdb table lists in-frame clones only, not all of them. The table lists roughly 150,000 clones, around 88% of them singletons. The CDR3 sequence is 16 residues long. Germline values: CDR1 MGHRA, CDR2 YSYEKL. Trimming took 1 base from V and 5 from J, leaving 17 bases between them. This receptor was taken from a man aged 18 to 30 in good health. The J gene is TRBJ2-5, the V gene TRBV4-1, with D perhaps matching TRBD1 or TRBD2 (6 bases each). The sample taken for sequencing was blood. CDR3 loop: CASSQGPGAGGETQYF. The CDR3 DNA reads TGCGCCAGCAGCCAAGGACCGGGGGCCGGAGGCGAGACCCAGTACTTC.